These T cell receptor beta chains were read from a single sample in a study of control samples from healthy donors and cancer patients. Sequencing was performed with immunoSEQ multiplex PCR; in TCRdb, only in-frame clones are kept and a portion is missing. The repertoire holds about 54,000 clones, with around 97% as singletons. What was sequenced was blood. The receptor set was obtained from a woman younger than 45 in good health. CDR3s include the opening cysteine and the closing phenylalanine or tryptophan. D genes are given only for firm matches. Only some rows state a clone size, as once, few, many or a class for expanded clones.

.	TRBV30	.	TRBJ2-5	TGTGCCTGGAGTTCCTTGGAGACCCAGTACTTC	CAWSSLETQYF
.	TRBV6-5	.	TRBJ1-6	TGTGCCAGCAGTCAGGGGAATTCACCCCTCCACTTT	CASSQGNSPLHF
.	TRBV7-9	.	TRBJ2-1	TGTGCCAGCACCCCCAAGGGTAGCCGTGAGCAGTTCTTC	CASTPKGSREQFF
TRBD1	TRBV28	.	TRBJ2-7	TGTGCCAGCAGCTCTGGGACAGCCAACGAGCAGTACTTC	CASSSGTANEQYF
.	TRBV19	.	TRBJ1-5	TGTGCCAGTAGTATGGGTGTGAGGGGGAATAGCAATCAGCCCCAGCATTTT	CASSMGVRGNSNQPQHF
.	TRBV2	.	TRBJ1-1	TGTGCCAGCAGTGACTGGCTTAGGGGCACTGAAGCTTTCTTT	CASSDWLRGTEAFF
TRBD1	TRBV6-1	once	TRBJ2-7	TGTGCCAGCAGTGACCCGGACAGGGTTTTTTTGTACGAGCAGTACTTC	CASSDPDRVFLYEQYF
TRBD1	TRBV25-1	few	TRBJ2-3	TGTGCCAGCAGTGGGACAGGGCACACAGATACGCAGTATTTT	CASSGTGHTDTQYF
TRBD2	TRBV5-6	.	TRBJ2-7	TGTGCCAGCAGGACTAGCGGCTCCTACGAGCAGTACTTC	CASRTSGSYEQYF
.	TRBV19	.	TRBJ2-7	TGTGCCAGTAGTCCCTTGACGGGACCCTACGAGCAGTACTTC	CASSPLTGPYEQYF
TRBD2	TRBV7-2	.	TRBJ2-3	TGTGCCAGCAGCTTAGCGGGCGGGGGAGGAGATACGCAGTATTTT	CASSLAGGGGDTQYF
.	TRBV2	.	TRBJ2-3	TGTGCCAGCAGTGAAATAGGGATCCCCACAGATACGCAGTATTTT	CASSEIGIPTDTQYF
.	TRBV7-2	.	TRBJ2-1	TGTGCCAGCAGCTTAGTAGGGGTGGGGGACAATGAGCAGTTCTTC	CASSLVGVGDNEQFF
TRBD2	TRBV19	.	TRBJ2-7	TGTGCCAGTAGCATCGGACTAGCGGGATATGAGCAGTACTTC	CASSIGLAGYEQYF
TRBD2	TRBV7-8	.	TRBJ2-1	TGTGCCAGCAGCCACCCCTTTACTAGCGGGAGGAGTAATGAGCAGTTCTTC	CASSHPFTSGRSNEQFF
.	TRBV6-5	.	TRBJ2-2	TGTGCCAGCAGTTACTCAGGGAGCTTTAACACCGGGGAGCTGTTTTTT	CASSYSGSFNTGELFF
.	TRBV2	.	TRBJ2-1	TGTGCCAGCAGACCCCCCCGGGGAGACAATGAGCAGTTCTTC	CASRPPRGDNEQFF
TRBD2	TRBV9	.	TRBJ2-3	TGTGCCAGCAGCGCCCGGGGACTAGCGACTAGCACAGATACGCAGTATTTT	CASSARGLATSTDTQYF
TRBD1	TRBV18	.	TRBJ1-2	TGTGCCAGCTCACTGGACAGGTCAACCTATGGCTACACCTTC	CASSLDRSTYGYTF
.	TRBV15	.	TRBJ1-1	TGTGCCACCAGCAGAGATTCAGGGTACCTCACTGAAGCTTTCTTT	CATSRDSGYLTEAFF
.	TRBV18	.	TRBJ2-5	TGTGCCAGCTCGGGAGACAGTCAAGAGACCCAGTACTTC	CASSGDSQETQYF
.	TRBV21-1	.	TRBJ1-4	TGTGCCAGCAGCAAAACGACAGGAAATGAAAAACTGTTTTTT	CASSKTTGNEKLFF
.	TRBV7-2	.	TRBJ1-4	TGTGCCAGCAGCTTAGCGGGGGCAACTAATGAAAAACTGTTTTTT	CASSLAGATNEKLFF
TRBD1	TRBV29-1	.	TRBJ1-2	TGCAGCGTTGCGGGACAGGGGCATGGCTACACCTTC	CSVAGQGHGYTF
TRBD1	TRBV2	once	TRBJ1-5	TGTGCCAGCCAGACAGGGTTTAATCAGCCCCAGCATTTT	CASQTGFNQPQHF
TRBD2	TRBV27	.	TRBJ2-7	TGTGCCAGCAGTTTCGGGGCAGGGCTAGCGGGTTTGAAGCAGTACTTC	CASSFGAGLAGLKQYF
.	TRBV2	.	TRBJ1-1	TGTGCCAGCAGTGCCCCGGGTAAGGACACTGAAGCTTTCTTT	CASSAPGKDTEAFF
.	TRBV27	.	TRBJ1-6	TGTGCCAGCTCCGGCAGGGGTAATTCACCCCTCCACTTT	CASSGRGNSPLHF
.	TRBV5-4	.	TRBJ2-5	TGTGCCAGCAGCCCGGGACAAGATCAAGAGACCCAGTACTTC	CASSPGQDQETQYF